The next 27 T cell receptor beta chains were all read from a single sample in a study of T cells in women clearing cervical HPV infection. Sequenced by immunoSEQ multiplex PCR; TCRdb stores in-frame clones only, minus some. In all, the sample yields about 37,000 clones. Sequencing was done on a sample of blood buffy coat. Receptors originate from a woman between 18 and 69 years old with a cervical HPV16 infection that either progressed to CIN3+ or cleared (not recorded which).

The CDR3 loop is CSAARQEKNTEAFF. The CDR3 DNA, read in part, is TGCAGTGCTGCTAGACAGGAGAAGAACACTGAA. The chain recombines TRBV20-1 with TRBJ1-1; D is perhaps TRBD1 (6 bases). The CDR3 end lies 3 residues beyond the end of the read and is filled in from the germline J gene. The CDR3 contains 14 residues. Germline values: CDR1 DFQATT, CDR2 SNEGSKA (reference sequence). The V and J ends lost 5 bases and 1 base respectively, with 14 bases between them.

The DNA read from the CDR3 is TGCAGCGTTGATGTCGGGGGAACTAATGAAAAA. Translation: CSVDVGGTNEK. The CDR3 as a whole reads CSVDVGGTNEKLFF. The chain has TRBV29-1 and TRBJ1-4; D might be TRBD1 (5 bases). With the read ending 3 residues before the CDR3 end, the germline J gene is used to fill in that end. This CDR3 is built from 14 residues. The V gene lost 3 bases and the J gene lost 1 base, with 9 bases spanning the gap. The germline gives CDR1 SQVTM, CDR2 ANQGSEA.

Concerning this clone itself: The CDR3 end falls 3 residues outside the read, so it is completed with the germline J gene. The chain carries TRBV20-1 and TRBJ2-7, with D perhaps matching TRBD1 (6 bases). Germline values: CDR1 DFQATT, CDR2 SNEGSKA (reference sequence). This CDR3 is 13 amino acids long. The V end was cut by 3 bases, the J end by 4 bases, with 13 bases between. CDR3 in amino acids: CSASTGTRYEQYF. The part of the CDR3 DNA that was read is TGCAGTGCTAGCACCGGGACACGATACGAG.

A note on this clone: Sequencing ends 3 residues short of the CDR3 end; the germline J gene provides the rest. This sequence joins TRBV5-1 and TRBJ2-2; D call uncertain. Germline CDR1 reads SGHRS; CDR2 reads YFSETQ. Trimming shortened V by 0 bases and J by 2 bases, and 11 bases separated the two germline ends. This CDR3 comprises 16 residues. The CDR3 sequence: CASSLAQQRNTGELFF. CDR3 DNA, as far as it was read: TGCGCCAGCAGCTTGGCCCAACAGAGAAACACCGGGGAG. The variable domain in full, with the rest retrieved from reference TRBV5-1 and TRBJ2-2, is KAGVTQTPRYLIKTRGQQVTLSCSPISGHRSVSWYQQTPGQGLQFLFEYFSETQRNKGNFPGRFSGRQFSNSRSEMNVSTLELGDSALYLCASSLAQQRNTGELFFGEGSRLTVL.

Regarding this clone: The CDR3 end falls 3 residues outside the read, so it is completed with the germline J gene. The J gene is TRBJ1-5, the V gene TRBV2; the D gene is possibly TRBD1 (6 bases). Trimming cost V 7 bases and J 4 bases, with 17 bases left between them. The CDR3 runs 15 residues. The germline gives CDR1 SNHLY, CDR2 FYNNEI. The DNA read from the CDR3 is TGTGCCAGCAATACACAGGGAGGGATTAATCAGCCC. This sequence encodes CASNTQGGINQP. From start to end, the CDR3 is CASNTQGGINQPQHF.

For this clone: The CDR3 is cut off 3 residues early in the read; its end comes from the germline J gene. This sequence joins TRBV18 and TRBJ2-7, with TRBD2 matching 12 bases. Germline CDR1 and CDR2: KGHSH and LQKENI. CDR3 size: 16 residues. V trimming: 6 bases; J trimming: 5 bases; junction bases outside the gene matches: 11. CDR3 DNA (partial): TGTGCCAGCTCGCCCCTAGCGGGAGGGCCGGAGGACGAG. Protein product: CASSPLAGGPEDE. The entire CDR3 protein reads CASSPLAGGPEDEQYF.

With regard to this clone: The read comes to an end 3 residues before the CDR3 does, leaving the germline J gene to fill in the end. The V and J genes are TRBV28 and TRBJ2-7; 7 bases are shared with TRBD1. The ends lost 5 bases at V and 4 bases at J; junction bases unmatched: 8. This CDR3 has 14 residues. Looked up from germline, CDR1 is MDHEN and CDR2 is SYDVKM. This chain's CDR3 is CASSRQGSGYEQYF. The sequenced part of the CDR3 DNA is TGTGCCAGCAGTAGACAGGGTTCGGGTTACGAG.

The covered CDR3 bases are TGTGCCAGCAGCCGACAGGGGCTGAGTTACGAG. Translating gives CASSRQGLSYE. From start to end, the CDR3 is CASSRQGLSYEQYF. The chain couples TRBV7-9 to TRBJ2-7, with 8 bases fitting TRBD1. The CDR3 end falls 3 residues outside the read, so it is completed with the germline J gene. The CDR3 is 14 amino acids. V shed 5 bases and J 4 bases; nucleotides not matched to a gene: 7. Germline CDR1 is SEHNR and CDR2 is FQNEAQ (reference sequence).

With respect to this clone: The read comes to an end 3 residues before the CDR3 does, leaving the germline J gene to fill in the end. The chain links TRBV7-3 to TRBJ1-1, with no clear D. Germline CDR1 and CDR2: SGHTA and FQGTGA. Trimming took off 5 bases at V and 6 bases at J, with 13 bases between the two ends. The CDR3 contains 13 residues. This chain's CDR3 is CASSPGPYAEAFF. Partial CDR3 DNA: TGTGCCAGCAGCCCAGGTCCTTACGCTGAA.

On this clone itself: Coverage ceases 3 residues before the CDR3 finishes, and the germline J gene fills in the end. The chain carries TRBV10-1 and TRBJ2-3; D is unclear. Trimming took 4 bases from V and 1 from J, leaving 6 bases between them. Germline V lookup: CDR1 WNHNN, CDR2 SYGVQD (reference sequence). This CDR3 spans 13 amino acids. The chain's CDR3 is CASSGTGTDTQYF. The sequenced CDR3 bases are TGCGCCAGCAGTGGTACGGGCACAGATACG.

To note about this clone: The read comes to an end 3 residues before the CDR3 does, leaving the germline J gene to fill in the end. This sequence joins TRBV18 and TRBJ1-1; a possible D gene is TRBD1 (5 bases). CDR1 and CDR2 from the germline V gene are KGHSH and LQKENI. This CDR3 is built from 14 residues. The CDR3 loop is CASSGTSEQETAFF. The covered CDR3 bases are TGTGCCAGCTCTGGGACTAGCGAACAAGAGACA.

With regard to this clone: The read is 3 residues too short to cover the CDR3 end, so that end is filled in from the germline J gene. The chain uses TRBV6-2 or TRBV6-3 and TRBJ1-2, with D unclear. Germline CDR1 reads MNHEY; CDR2 reads SVGEGT. The CDR3 extends over 15 amino acids. The CDR3 loop reads CASTQGRGGLYDYTF. Incomplete CDR3 DNA: TGTGCCAGCACCCAAGGTCGGGGAGGGCTCTACGAC.

Comment on this clone: The read gets to within 3 residues of the CDR3 end, and the germline J gene fills in the rest. The chain couples TRBV29-1 to TRBJ2-3, with D possibly matching TRBD1 (6 bases). Trimming left V 6 bases short and J 0 bases short, with 13 bases between. There are 14 residues in the CDR3. From germline, CDR1 is SQVTM and CDR2 ANQGSEA. This CDR3 reads CSVTQGLSTDTQYF. Incomplete CDR3 DNA: TGCAGCGTGACACAGGGCCTTAGCACAGATACG.

Concerning this clone itself: The read terminates 3 residues before the CDR3 end, so the remaining end is supplied by the germline J gene. V and J are TRBV5-4 and TRBJ1-2, with D possibly TRBD1 on 5 matching bases. CDR3 size: 13 residues. Germline lookup yields CDR1 SGHNT and CDR2 YYREEE (reference sequence). CDR3 sequence: CASSLVSGDDYTF. The CDR3 DNA, read in part, is TGTGCCAGCAGCTTGGTTTCGGGGGATGAC.

The CDR3 spells CASRSPGGGNIQYF. The covered CDR3 bases are TGTGCCAGCAGGTCCCCAGGTGGGGGCAACATT. The J gene is TRBJ2-4, the V gene TRBV6-2 or TRBV6-3, with a tentative D call TRBD1 (6 bases). Coverage ceases 3 residues before the CDR3 finishes, and the germline J gene fills in the end. The CDR3 is made up of 14 amino acids. The germline V gene has CDR1 MNHEY and CDR2 SVGEGT. V was trimmed by 6 bases and J by 7 bases, leaving 16 bases between them.

With regard to this clone: The read stops 3 residues short of the end of the CDR3; the missing end is completed from the germline J gene. The rearrangement links TRBV6-2 or TRBV6-3 to TRBJ2-1; 12 bases agree with TRBD2. V dropped 4 bases and J dropped 2; count of bases not matched to a gene: 6. There are 17 residues in the CDR3. Germline CDR1 is MNHEY and CDR2 is SVGEGT. The CDR3 spells CASSSATSGGPYNEQFF. Incomplete CDR3 DNA: TGTGCCAGCAGTTCGGCGACTAGCGGGGGCCCCTACAATGAG.

As for this clone: The observed sequence ends 3 residues before the CDR3 terminus, with the missing tail filled in from the germline J gene. The genes are TRBV30 and TRBJ1-5; 8 bases line up with TRBD1. CDR3 size: 16 residues. The germline CDR1 and CDR2 sequences are GTSNPN and SVGIG (reference sequence). Trimming at V came to 3 bases and at J to 6 bases, leaving 13 bases not matched to a gene. The sequenced part of the CDR3 DNA is TGTGCCTGGAGCCTCGCACCACAGGGGGGGTTTCAGCCC. Amino acid sequence: CAWSLAPQGGFQP. The CDR3 in full is CAWSLAPQGGFQPQHF.

Concerning this clone itself: With the read ending 3 residues before the CDR3 end, the germline J gene is used to fill in that end. The chain carries TRBV7-4 and TRBJ1-2; 7 bases are a match to TRBD1. This CDR3 contains 15 residues. The germline V gene encodes CDR1 SGHVT and CDR2 SQSDAQ. CDR3 bases read: TGTGCCAGCAGCTGGCCAGGGACAGCTACCTACGAC. Residues: CASSWPGTATYD. The entire CDR3 is CASSWPGTATYDYTF.

A note on this clone: The CDR3 end falls 3 residues outside the read, so it is completed with the germline J gene. The chain uses TRBV18 and TRBJ2-4, with TRBD1 identical over 7 bases. The CDR3 is made up of 14 amino acids. CDR1 and CDR2 from the germline V gene are KGHSH and LQKENI. Here the CDR3 reads CASSPRDSAEGQYF. The sequenced CDR3 bases are TGTGCCAGCTCACCCCGGGACAGTGCCGAGGGT.

About this clone: The CDR3 goes on 3 residues after the read ends, and that part is filled in from the germline J gene. This chain joins TRBV2 and TRBJ2-3; a possible D gene is TRBD1 (5 bases). The CDR3 loop spans 16 amino acids. Per the germline V gene, CDR1 is SNHLY and CDR2 is FYNNEI. The CDR3 protein is CASSEPYFDSNQPQYF. The covered CDR3 bases are TGTGCCAGCAGTGAACCATACTTCGACAGTAATCAGCCG.

As to this clone: The read gets to within 3 residues of the CDR3 end, and the germline J gene fills in the rest. The chain couples TRBV7-3 to TRBJ1-1; D uncertain. Looked up from germline, CDR1 is SGHTA and CDR2 is FQGTGA. The CDR3 loop spans 14 amino acids. V lost 0 bases and J lost 4, with 9 bases in between. This CDR3 is CASSLTGPGTEAFF. The part of the CDR3 DNA that was read is TGTGCCAGCAGCTTAACCGGTCCGGGCACTGAA.

A remark on this clone: Read data end 3 residues before the CDR3 end; the end is taken from the germline J gene. This chain uses TRBV5-1 with TRBJ1-6, with a tentative D call TRBD1 (6 bases). Germline V gene data show CDR1 as SGHRS and CDR2 as YFSETQ. The ends were cut back, 6 bases at V and 4 bases at J, with 14 bases in the middle. The CDR3 covers 15 residues. Partial CDR3 DNA: TGCGCCAGCACCAAACAGGGAGAATATAATTCACCC. This sequence encodes CASTKQGEYNSP. The whole CDR3 sequence is CASTKQGEYNSPLHF. The full variable domain, in which reference TRBV5-1 and TRBJ1-6 provide the parts outside the CDR3, is KAGVTQTPRYLIKTRGQQVTLSCSPISGHRSVSWYQQTPGQGLQFLFEYFSETQRNKGNFPGRFSGRQFSNSRSEMNVSTLELGDSALYLCASTKQGEYNSPLHFGNGTRLTVT.

As regards this clone: The CDR3 end is not reached by the read, which stops 3 residues before it; the germline J gene fills it in. The V call is TRBV7-9, the J call TRBJ2-1, with D uncertain. The germline gives CDR1 SEHNR, CDR2 FQNEAQ (reference sequence). Trimming cost V 3 bases and J 4 bases, with 10 bases left between them. The CDR3 covers 14 residues. CDR3 DNA, as far as it was read: TGTGCCAGCAGCTTCCAACGTGCGTACAATGAG. It encodes CASSFQRAYNE. The CDR3 in full is CASSFQRAYNEQFF.

Comments on this clone: The read falls 3 residues short of the CDR3 end, and the missing part is taken from the germline J gene. This chain links TRBV29-1 with TRBJ2-1; D is possibly TRBD1 (6 bases). CDR3 size: 14 residues. Germline values: CDR1 SQVTM, CDR2 ANQGSEA. The ends were cut back, 4 bases at V and 7 bases at J, with 17 bases in the middle. The sequenced CDR3 bases are TGCAGCGTTGCGGGACACCGGATGAGTAATGAG. Its translation: CSVAGHRMSNE. From start to end, the CDR3 is CSVAGHRMSNEQFF.

Comments on this clone: Read coverage stops 3 residues before the CDR3 terminus; the germline J gene supplies the remainder. The V call is TRBV20-1, the J call TRBJ2-3, with 8 positions matching TRBD1. Germline V gene sequence: CDR1 DFQATT, CDR2 SNEGSKA (reference sequence). With 4 bases clipped from V and 3 bases from J, the junction kept 6 bases outside the gene matches. The CDR3 extends over 14 amino acids. CDR3 DNA, as far as it was read: TGCAGTGCTACCGGACAGGGTTGGACAGATACG. As protein: CSATGQGWTDT. The whole CDR3 sequence reads CSATGQGWTDTQYF.

For this clone: The observed sequence ends 3 residues before the CDR3 terminus, with the missing tail filled in from the germline J gene. This chain joins TRBV2 and TRBJ1-5, with a possible D match to TRBD1 (6 bases). V lost 5 bases, J lost 3 bases, and 11 bases lay in between. The CDR3 is 14 residues long. In germline, CDR1 is SNHLY, CDR2 FYNNEI. The CDR3 spells CASSNRDVNQPQHF. The part of the CDR3 DNA that was read is TGTGCCAGCAGTAACAGGGACGTCAATCAGCCC.

Note on this clone: The CDR3 is cut off 3 residues early in the read; its end comes from the germline J gene. The rearrangement links TRBV5-1 to TRBJ1-4, with TRBD1 matching 10 bases. Unmatched junction bases numbered 5, after V lost 4 bases and J lost 5 bases. The CDR3 runs 15 residues. Germline loops: CDR1 SGHRS, CDR2 YFSETQ. CDR3 sequence: CASSPMTGGNEKLFF. Partial CDR3 DNA: TGCGCCAGCAGCCCGATGACAGGGGGCAATGAAAAA.